This T cell receptor (beta chain) came from a study of T-cell reconstitution after alpha-beta-depleted transplantation in children (dated by TCRdb to the mid-2010s). Background on the whole study: Using TCR repertoire profiling, the study followed T-cell immune reconstitution in a quantitative way in children after TCRalphabeta/CD19-depleted allogeneic hematopoietic cell transplantation.

The sample's treatment or condition, from its label and the paper: allogeneic hematopoietic cell transplantation with graft depleted of TCRalphabeta T cells and CD19 B cells. The transplant recipients were children given TCRalphabeta/CD19-depleted allogeneic hematopoietic cell grafts. Library construction relied on PCR. The instrument given in TCRdb is Illumina HiSeq 2500. TCR library preparation used molecular barcoding, with unique molecular identifiers applied to normalize quantification of the TCRbeta repertoire. TCRdb passed the public sequencing reads through fastp at Q25 and MiXCR, retaining productive beta sequences. Identical CDR3 protein sequences are pooled into one entry, listed with their most common genes and DNA. The sample table contains about 160,000 distinct CDR3 sequences; only one count was recorded for roughly 11% of them. The top ten clones comprise around 14% of the sample.

Broad study findings and their caveats: Over the following months the frequencies of hyperexpanded clones went down, and after one year T-cell counts and TCRbeta diversity were mostly credited to newly produced T cells. Apparently early alphabetaT-cell count recovery about two months after transplant reportedly relied on only several hundred rapidly expanded clones derived from non-depleted graft cells. In some patients, the high TCRbeta diversity seen at day 60 was put down to recipient T cells and intrathymic progenitors that had survived conditioning.

This clonotype was seen at least ten times. Its antigen has not been determined. One base away there is no much larger clone; base qualities are not given. Trimmed from V: 6 bases; trimmed from J: 4 bases; junction bases lacking a gene match: 6. The CDR3 starts with the cysteine, ends with the phenylalanine, and has 14 residues. Left in the record is the CDR3 DNA by itself, 42 bases read in frame from the first base. From the germline V gene (reference sequence), CDR1 is MNHEY and CDR2 is SMNVEV. The V and J segments used are TRBV27 and TRBJ2-5, and 9 junctional nucleotides match TRBD2. The sample was PBMCs, taken before TCRalphabeta/CD19-depleted stem cell transplant. The TCR originated in a boy aged 2 to 10 with acute myeloid leukemia, due to receive a stem cell transplant. The DNA reads as follows: TGTGCCAGCAGAAGCGGGAGGCCCGGAGAGACCCAGTACTTC. This yields the protein CASRSGRPGETQYF.